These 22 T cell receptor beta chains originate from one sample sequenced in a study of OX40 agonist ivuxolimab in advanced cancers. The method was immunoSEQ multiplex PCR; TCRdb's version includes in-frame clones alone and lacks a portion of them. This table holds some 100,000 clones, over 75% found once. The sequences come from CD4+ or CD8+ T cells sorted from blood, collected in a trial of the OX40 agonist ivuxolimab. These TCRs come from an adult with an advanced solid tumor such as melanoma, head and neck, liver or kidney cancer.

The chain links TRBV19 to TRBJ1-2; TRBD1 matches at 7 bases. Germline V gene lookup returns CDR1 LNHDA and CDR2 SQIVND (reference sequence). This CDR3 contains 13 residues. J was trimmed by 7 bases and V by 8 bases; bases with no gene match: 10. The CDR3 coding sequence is TGTGCCAGTCAACAGGGGACACATGGTGGCTACACCTTC. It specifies CASQQGTHGGYTF.

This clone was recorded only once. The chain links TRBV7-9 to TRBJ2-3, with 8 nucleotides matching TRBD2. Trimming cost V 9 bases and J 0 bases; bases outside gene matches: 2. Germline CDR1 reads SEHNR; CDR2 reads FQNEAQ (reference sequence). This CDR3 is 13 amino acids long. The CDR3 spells CARTSESTDTQYF. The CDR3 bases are TGTGCCAGGACTAGCGAGAGCACAGATACGCAGTATTTT.

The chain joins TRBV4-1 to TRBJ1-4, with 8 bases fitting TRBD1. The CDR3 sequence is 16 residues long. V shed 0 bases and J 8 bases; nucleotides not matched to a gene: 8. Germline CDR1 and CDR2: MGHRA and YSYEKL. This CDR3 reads CASSQEGGQGGEKLFF. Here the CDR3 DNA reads TGCGCCAGCAGCCAAGAGGGAGGACAGGGAGGCGAAAAACTGTTTTTT.

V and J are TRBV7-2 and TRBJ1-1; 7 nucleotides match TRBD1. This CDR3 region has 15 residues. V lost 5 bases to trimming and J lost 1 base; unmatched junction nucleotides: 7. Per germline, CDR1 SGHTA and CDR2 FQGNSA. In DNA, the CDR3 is TGTGCCAGCAGCCCAACGACAGGGACGAACACTGAAGCTTTCTTT. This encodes CASSPTTGTNTEAFF.

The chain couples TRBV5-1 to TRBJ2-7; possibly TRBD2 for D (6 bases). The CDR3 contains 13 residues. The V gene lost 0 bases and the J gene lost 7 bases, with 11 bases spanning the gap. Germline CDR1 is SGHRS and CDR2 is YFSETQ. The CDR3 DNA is TGCGCCAGCAGCTTGGGTCTAGCGCAGGAGCAGTACTTC. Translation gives CASSLGLAQEQYF.

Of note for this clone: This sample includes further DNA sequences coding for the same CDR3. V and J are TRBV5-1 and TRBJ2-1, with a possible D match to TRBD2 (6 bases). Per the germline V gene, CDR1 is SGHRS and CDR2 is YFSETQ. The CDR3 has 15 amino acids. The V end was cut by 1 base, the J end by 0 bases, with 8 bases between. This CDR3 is CASSLTGVSYNEQFF. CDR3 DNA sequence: TGCGCCAGCAGCTTGACGGGAGTCTCCTACAATGAGCAGTTCTTC.

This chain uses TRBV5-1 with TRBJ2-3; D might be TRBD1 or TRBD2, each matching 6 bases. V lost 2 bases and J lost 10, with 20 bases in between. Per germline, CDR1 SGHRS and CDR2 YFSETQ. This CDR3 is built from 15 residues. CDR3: CASSLGGTTQGPQYF. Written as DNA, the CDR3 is TGCGCCAGCAGCTTAGGGGGGACCACTCAAGGCCCGCAGTATTTT.

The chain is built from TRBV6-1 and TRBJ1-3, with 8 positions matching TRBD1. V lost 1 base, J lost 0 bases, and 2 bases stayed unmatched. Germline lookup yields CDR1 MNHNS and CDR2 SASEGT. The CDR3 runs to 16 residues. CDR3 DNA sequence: TGTGCCAGCAGTGAAGGGGGACAGGTCTCTGGAAACACCATATATTTT. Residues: CASSEGGQVSGNTIYF.

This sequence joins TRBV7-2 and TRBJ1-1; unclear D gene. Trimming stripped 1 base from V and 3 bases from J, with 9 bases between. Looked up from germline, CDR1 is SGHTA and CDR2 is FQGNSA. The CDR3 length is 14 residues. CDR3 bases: TGTGCCAGCAGCTTAGGGTTGCAGTACACTGAAGCTTTCTTT. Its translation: CASSLGLQYTEAFF. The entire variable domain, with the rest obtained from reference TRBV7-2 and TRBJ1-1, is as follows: GAGVSQSPSNKVTEKGKDVELRCDPISGHTALYWYRQSLGQGLEFLIYFQGNSAPDKSGLPSDRFSAERTGGSVSTLTIQRTQQEDSAVYLCASSLGLQYTEAFFGQGTRLTVV.

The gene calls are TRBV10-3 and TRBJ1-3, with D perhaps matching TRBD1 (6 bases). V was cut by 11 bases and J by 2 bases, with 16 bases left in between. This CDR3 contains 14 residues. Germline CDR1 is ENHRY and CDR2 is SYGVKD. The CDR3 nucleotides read TGTGCCGTACGGGGGGGCCTCACTGGAAACACCATATATTTT. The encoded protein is CAVRGGLTGNTIYF.

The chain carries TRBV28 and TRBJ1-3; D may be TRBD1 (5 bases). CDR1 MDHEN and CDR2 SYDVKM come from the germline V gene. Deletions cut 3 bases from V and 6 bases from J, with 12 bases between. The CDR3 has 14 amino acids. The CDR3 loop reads CASSFRDLKNTIYF. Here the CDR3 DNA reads TGTGCCAGCAGTTTCCGGGACCTCAAAAACACCATATATTTT.

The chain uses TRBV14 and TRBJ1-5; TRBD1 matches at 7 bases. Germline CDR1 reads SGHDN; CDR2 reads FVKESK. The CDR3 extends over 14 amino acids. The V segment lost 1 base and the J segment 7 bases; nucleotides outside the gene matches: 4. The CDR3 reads CASSQGQGKQPQHF. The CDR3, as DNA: TGTGCCAGCAGCCAAGGACAGGGTAAACAGCCCCAGCATTTT.

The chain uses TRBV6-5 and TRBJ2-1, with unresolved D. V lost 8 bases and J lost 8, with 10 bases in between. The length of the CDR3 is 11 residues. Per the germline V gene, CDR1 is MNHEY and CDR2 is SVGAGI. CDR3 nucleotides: TGTGCCAGCTCCAAGCAATATGAGCAGTTCTTC. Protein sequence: CASSKQYEQFF.

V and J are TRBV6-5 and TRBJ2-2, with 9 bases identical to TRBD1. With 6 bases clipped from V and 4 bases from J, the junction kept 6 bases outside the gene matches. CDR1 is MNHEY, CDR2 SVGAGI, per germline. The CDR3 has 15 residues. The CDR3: CASRQGQGRTGELFF. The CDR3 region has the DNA TGTGCCAGCAGACAGGGACAGGGCCGCACCGGGGAGCTGTTTTTT.

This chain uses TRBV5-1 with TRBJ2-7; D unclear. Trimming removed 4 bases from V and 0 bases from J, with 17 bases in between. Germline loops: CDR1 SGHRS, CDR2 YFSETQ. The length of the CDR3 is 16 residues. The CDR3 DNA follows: TGCGCCAGCAGCCGCGATTTAGCATTGGGCTCCTACGAGCAGTACTTC. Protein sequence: CASSRDLALGSYEQYF.

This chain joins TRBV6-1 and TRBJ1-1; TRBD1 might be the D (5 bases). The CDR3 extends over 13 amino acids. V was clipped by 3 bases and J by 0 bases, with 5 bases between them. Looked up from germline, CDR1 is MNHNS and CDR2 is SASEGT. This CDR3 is CASSETVNTEAFF. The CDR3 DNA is TGTGCCAGCAGTGAGACAGTGAACACTGAAGCTTTCTTT.

The CDR3 loop is CASSLYGTGATYEQYF. The CDR3 DNA reads as TGTGCCAGCAGTTTATACGGGACAGGGGCCACCTACGAGCAGTACTTC. This chain connects TRBV28 to TRBJ2-7; TRBD1 agrees at 10 bases. The CDR3 is 16 amino acids. In germline, CDR1 is MDHEN, CDR2 SYDVKM. After removal of 1 base from V and 2 bases from J, the junction contained 5 bases not matched to a gene.

The CDR3 sequence: CSVQAPGGMANEQYF. The CDR3 DNA sequence: TGCAGCGTTCAAGCCCCGGGGGGAATGGCCAACGAGCAGTACTTC. The chain carries TRBV29-1 and TRBJ2-7; 7 bases map to TRBD2. CDR1 is SQVTM and CDR2 is ANQGSEA in the germline V gene. The CDR3 runs to 15 residues. The trim removed 5 bases at V and 5 bases at J, leaving 15 bases unmatched.

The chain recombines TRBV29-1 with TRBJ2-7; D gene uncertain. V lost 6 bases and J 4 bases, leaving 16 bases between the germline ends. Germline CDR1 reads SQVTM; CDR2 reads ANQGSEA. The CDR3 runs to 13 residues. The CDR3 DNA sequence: TGCAGCGTCCAATTCTCGGAAGCATACGAGCAGTACTTC. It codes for CSVQFSEAYEQYF.

The CDR3 region is CASSLLAGVLNEQFF. DNA for the CDR3: TGCGCCAGCAGTCTCCTAGCGGGAGTCCTTAATGAGCAGTTCTTC. J is TRBJ2-1 and V is TRBV23-1, with TRBD2 matching 10 bases. TRBV23-1 is assigned to the ORF class and has an uncertain function. The junction had 7 bases not matched to a gene; V was cut back by 4 bases and J by 7 bases. The CDR3 loop spans 15 amino acids.

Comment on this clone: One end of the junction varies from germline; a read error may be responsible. CDR3 sequence (DNA): TGCGGCGTTGTGGGGGGGGGCTCCCAAGAGACCCAGTACTTC. Translation gives CGVVGGGSQETQYF. This chain connects TRBV29-1 to TRBJ2-5; D possibly corresponds to TRBD2 (7 bases). This CDR3 contains 14 residues. Germline values: CDR1 SQVTM, CDR2 ANQGSEA. The complete variable domain, with remaining parts taken from reference TRBV29-1 and TRBJ2-5, reads SAVISQKPSRDICQRGTSLTIQCQVDSQVTMMFWYRQQPGQSLTLIATANQGSEATYESGFVIDKFPISRPNLTFSTLTVSNMSPEDSSIYLCGVVGGGSQETQYFGPGTRLLVL.

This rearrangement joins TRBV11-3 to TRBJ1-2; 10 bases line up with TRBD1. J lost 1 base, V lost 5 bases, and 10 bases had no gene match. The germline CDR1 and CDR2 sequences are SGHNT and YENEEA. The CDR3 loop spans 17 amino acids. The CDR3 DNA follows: TGTGCCAGCAGCCATCCTCCGGGACAGGGGAGTAACTATGGCTACACCTTC. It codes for CASSHPPGQGSNYGYTF.